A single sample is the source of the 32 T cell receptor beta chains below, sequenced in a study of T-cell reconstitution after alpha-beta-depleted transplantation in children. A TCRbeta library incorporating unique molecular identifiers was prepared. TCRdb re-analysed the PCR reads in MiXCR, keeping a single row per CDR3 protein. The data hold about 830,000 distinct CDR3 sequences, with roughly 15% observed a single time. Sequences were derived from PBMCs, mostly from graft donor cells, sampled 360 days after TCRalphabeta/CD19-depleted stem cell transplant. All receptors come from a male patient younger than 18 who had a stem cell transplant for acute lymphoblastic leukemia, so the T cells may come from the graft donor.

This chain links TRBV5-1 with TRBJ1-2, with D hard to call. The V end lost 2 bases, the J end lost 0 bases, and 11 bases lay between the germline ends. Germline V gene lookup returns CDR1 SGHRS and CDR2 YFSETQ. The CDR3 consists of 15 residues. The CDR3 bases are TGCGCCAGCAGCTTTGGTCAGCCCTCTAACTATGGCTACACCTTC. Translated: CASSFGQPSNYGYTF.

The CDR3 bases are TGTGCCAGCAGTTATGAAATCTTCGATACGGATAGCAATCAGCCCCAGCATTTT. Its translation is CASSYEIFDTDSNQPQHF. The chain is built from TRBV6-5 and TRBJ1-5; the D is unclear. Germline CDR1 reads MNHEY; CDR2 reads SVGAGI. The CDR3 is 18 residues long. Trimming took off 3 bases at V and 0 bases at J, with 18 bases between the two ends.

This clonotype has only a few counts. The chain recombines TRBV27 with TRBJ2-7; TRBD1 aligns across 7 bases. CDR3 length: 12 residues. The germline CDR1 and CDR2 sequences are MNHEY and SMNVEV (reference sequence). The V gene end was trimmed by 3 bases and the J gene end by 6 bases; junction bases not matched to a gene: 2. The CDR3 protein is CASSFRQGEQYF. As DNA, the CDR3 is TGTGCCAGCAGTTTCCGACAGGGCGAGCAGTACTTC.

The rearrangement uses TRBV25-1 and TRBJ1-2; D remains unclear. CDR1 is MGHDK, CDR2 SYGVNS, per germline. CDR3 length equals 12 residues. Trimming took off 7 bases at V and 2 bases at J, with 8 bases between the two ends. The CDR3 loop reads CASKAGNYGYTF. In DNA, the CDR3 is TGTGCCAGCAAGGCCGGGAACTATGGCTACACCTTC.

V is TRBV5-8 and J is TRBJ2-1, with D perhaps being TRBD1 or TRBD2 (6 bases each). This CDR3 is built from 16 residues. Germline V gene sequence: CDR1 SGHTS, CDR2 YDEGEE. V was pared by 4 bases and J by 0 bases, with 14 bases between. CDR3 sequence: CASSLDSGYSYNEQFF. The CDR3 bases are TGTGCCAGCAGCCTGGACAGCGGGTACTCCTACAATGAGCAGTTCTTC.

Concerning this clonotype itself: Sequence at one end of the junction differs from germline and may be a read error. The CDR3 DNA reads TGTGCCGGCAGCCGAGCCGGGACTACGCAGTATTTT. It encodes CAGSRAGTTQYF. V is TRBV7-2 and J is TRBJ2-3; perhaps D is TRBD1 or TRBD2 (5 bases each). Germline V gene lookup returns CDR1 SGHTA and CDR2 FQGNSA. The CDR3 extends over 12 amino acids.

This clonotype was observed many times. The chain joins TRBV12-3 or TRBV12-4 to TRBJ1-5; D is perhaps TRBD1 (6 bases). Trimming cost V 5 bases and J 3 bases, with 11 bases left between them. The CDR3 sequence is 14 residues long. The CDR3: CASSPTGFNQPQHF. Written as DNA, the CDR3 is TGTGCCAGCAGTCCTACAGGGTTCAATCAGCCCCAGCATTTT.

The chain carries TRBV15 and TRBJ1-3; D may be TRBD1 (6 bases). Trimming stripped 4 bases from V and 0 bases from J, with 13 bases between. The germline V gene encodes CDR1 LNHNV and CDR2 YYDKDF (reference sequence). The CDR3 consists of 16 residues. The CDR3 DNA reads TGTGCCACCAGCACCAGACAGGCCAACTCTGGAAACACCATATATTTT. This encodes CATSTRQANSGNTIYF.

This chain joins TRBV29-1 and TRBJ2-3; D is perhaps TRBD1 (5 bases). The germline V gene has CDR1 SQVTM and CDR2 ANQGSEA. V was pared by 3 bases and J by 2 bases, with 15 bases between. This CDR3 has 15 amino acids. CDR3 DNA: TGCAGCGTTGAGTCTGTTACAGGAACCACAGATACGCAGTATTTT. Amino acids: CSVESVTGTTDTQYF.

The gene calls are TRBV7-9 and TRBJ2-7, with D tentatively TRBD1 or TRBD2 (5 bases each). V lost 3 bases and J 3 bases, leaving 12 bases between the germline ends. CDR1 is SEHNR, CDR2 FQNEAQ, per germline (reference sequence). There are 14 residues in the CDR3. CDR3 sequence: CASSFGGQIYEQYF. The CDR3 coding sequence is TGTGCCAGCAGCTTCGGAGGACAAATCTACGAGCAGTACTTC.

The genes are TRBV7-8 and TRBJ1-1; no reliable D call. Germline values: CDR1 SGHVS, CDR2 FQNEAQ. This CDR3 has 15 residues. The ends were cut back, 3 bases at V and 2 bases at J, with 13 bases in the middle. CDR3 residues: CASSFFDAPNTEAFF. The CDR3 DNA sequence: TGTGCCAGCAGCTTTTTCGACGCTCCTAACACTGAAGCTTTCTTT.

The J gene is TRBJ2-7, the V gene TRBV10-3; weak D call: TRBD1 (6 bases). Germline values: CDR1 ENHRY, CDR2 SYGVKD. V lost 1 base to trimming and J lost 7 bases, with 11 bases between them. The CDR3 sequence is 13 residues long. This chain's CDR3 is CAISELGTQEQYF. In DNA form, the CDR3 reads TGTGCCATCAGTGAGTTGGGGACACAAGAGCAGTACTTC.

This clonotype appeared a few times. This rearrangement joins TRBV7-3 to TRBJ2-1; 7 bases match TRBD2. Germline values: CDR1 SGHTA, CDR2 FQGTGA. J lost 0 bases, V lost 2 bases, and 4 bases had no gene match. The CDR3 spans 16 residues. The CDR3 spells CASSLPAGDSYNEQFF. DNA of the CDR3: TGTGCCAGCAGCTTACCTGCGGGAGACTCCTACAATGAGCAGTTCTTC.

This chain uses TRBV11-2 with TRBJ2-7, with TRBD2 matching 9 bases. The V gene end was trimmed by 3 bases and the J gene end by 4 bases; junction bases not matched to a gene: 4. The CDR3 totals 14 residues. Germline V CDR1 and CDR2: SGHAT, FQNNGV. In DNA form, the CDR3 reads TGTGCCAGCAGCTTTGCTAGCGGGATTTACGAGCAGTACTTC. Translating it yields CASSFASGIYEQYF.

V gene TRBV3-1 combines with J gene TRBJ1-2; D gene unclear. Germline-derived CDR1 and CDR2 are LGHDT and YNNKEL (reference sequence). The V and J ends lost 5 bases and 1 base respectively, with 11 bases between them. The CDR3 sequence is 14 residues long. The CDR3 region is CASSSTDFNYGYTF. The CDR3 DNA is TGTGCCAGCAGCTCAACCGACTTTAACTATGGCTACACCTTC.

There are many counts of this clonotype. Here the CDR3 DNA reads TGTGCCGTGGGCTTTTACACCGGGGAGCTGTTTTTT. It codes for CAVGFYTGELFF. V gene TRBV27 combines with J gene TRBJ2-2; the D is unclear. V lost 11 bases and J lost 3, with 10 bases in between. Germline V gene lookup returns CDR1 MNHEY and CDR2 SMNVEV (reference sequence). The CDR3 is made up of 12 amino acids.

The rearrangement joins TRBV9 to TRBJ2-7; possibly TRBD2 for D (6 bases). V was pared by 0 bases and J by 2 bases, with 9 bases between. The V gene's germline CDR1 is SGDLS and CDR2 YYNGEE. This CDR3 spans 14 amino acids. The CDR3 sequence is CASSVGEATYEQYF. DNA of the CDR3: TGTGCCAGCAGCGTAGGGGAGGCTACCTACGAGCAGTACTTC.

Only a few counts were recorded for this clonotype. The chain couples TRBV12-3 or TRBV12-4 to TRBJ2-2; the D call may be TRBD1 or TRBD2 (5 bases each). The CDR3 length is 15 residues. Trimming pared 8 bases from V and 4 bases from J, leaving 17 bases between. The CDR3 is CASSPGPGSTGELFF. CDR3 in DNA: TGTGCCAGCTCGCCGGGGCCTGGGTCCACCGGGGAGCTGTTTTTT.

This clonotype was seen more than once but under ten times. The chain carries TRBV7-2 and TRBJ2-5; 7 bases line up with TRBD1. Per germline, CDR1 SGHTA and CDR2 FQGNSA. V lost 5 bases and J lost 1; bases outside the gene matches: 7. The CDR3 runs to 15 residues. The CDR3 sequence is CASSQRTGGQETQYF. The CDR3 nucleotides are TGTGCCAGCAGCCAGCGGACAGGCGGCCAAGAGACCCAGTACTTC.

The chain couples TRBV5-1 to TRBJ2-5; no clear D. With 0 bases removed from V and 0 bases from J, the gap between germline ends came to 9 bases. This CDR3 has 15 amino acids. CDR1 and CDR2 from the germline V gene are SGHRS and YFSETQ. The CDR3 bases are TGCGCCAGCAGCTTGGCCCAACCGTACCAAGAGACCCAGTACTTC. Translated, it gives CASSLAQPYQETQYF.

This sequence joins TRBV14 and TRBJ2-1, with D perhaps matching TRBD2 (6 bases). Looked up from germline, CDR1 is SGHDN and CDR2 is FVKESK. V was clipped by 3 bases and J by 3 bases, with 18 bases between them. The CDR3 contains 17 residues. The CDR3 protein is CASSQEGIAAFYNEQFF. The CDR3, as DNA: TGTGCCAGCAGCCAGGAGGGAATTGCCGCGTTCTACAATGAGCAGTTCTTC.

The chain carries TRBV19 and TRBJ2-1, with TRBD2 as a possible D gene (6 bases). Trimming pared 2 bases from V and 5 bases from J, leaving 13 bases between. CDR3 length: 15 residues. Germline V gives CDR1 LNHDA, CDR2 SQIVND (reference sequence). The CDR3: CASSIRGTSHNEQFF. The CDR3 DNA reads TGTGCCAGTAGTATACGGGGGACTTCCCACAATGAGCAGTTCTTC.

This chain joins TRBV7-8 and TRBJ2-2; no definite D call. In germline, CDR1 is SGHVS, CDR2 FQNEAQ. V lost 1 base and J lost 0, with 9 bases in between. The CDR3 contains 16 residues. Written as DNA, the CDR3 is TGTGCCAGCAGCTTAGTCAGACACGCGAACACCGGGGAGCTGTTTTTT. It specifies CASSLVRHANTGELFF.

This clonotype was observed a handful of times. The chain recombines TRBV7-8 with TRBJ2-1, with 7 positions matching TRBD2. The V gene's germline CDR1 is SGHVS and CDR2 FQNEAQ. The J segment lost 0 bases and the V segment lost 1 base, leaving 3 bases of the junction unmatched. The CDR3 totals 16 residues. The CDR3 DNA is TGTGCCAGCAGCTTAGAGCGGGATAGCTCCTACAATGAGCAGTTCTTC. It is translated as CASSLERDSSYNEQFF.

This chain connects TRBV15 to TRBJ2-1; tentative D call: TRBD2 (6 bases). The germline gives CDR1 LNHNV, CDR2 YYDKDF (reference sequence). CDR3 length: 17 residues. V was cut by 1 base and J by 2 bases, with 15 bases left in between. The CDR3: CATSRGMRGVTYNEQFF. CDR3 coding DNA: TGTGCCACCAGCAGAGGCATGCGCGGGGTGACCTACAATGAGCAGTTCTTC.

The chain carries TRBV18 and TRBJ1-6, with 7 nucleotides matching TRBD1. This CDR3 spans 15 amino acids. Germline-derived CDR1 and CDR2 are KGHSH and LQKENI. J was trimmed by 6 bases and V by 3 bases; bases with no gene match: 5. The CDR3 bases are TGTGCCAGCTCACCCACCGGGACAGTTAATTCACCCCTCCACTTT. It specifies CASSPTGTVNSPLHF.

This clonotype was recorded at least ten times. CDR3 sequence reads: CASSLGPSGRSGYNEQFF. CDR3 DNA sequence: TGTGCCAGCAGCTTAGGCCCTAGCGGGAGATCGGGGTACAATGAGCAGTTCTTC. This sequence joins TRBV7-3 and TRBJ2-1, with 10 bases matching TRBD2. The CDR3 sequence is 18 residues long. V shed 2 bases and J 4 bases; nucleotides not matched to a gene: 11. Germline V gene lookup returns CDR1 SGHTA and CDR2 FQGTGA.

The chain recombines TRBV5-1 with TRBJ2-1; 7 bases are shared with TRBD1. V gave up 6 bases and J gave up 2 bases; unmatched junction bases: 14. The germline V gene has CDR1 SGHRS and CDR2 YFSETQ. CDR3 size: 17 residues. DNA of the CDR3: TGCGCCAGCAAGCCGGGACAGCCCCTTAGGGCCTACAATGAGCAGTTCTTC. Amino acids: CASKPGQPLRAYNEQFF.

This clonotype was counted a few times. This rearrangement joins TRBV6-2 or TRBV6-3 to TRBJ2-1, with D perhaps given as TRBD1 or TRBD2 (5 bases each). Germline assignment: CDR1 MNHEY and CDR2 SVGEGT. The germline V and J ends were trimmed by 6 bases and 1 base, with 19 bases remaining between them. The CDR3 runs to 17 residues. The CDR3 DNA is TGTGCCAGCAGATACGCTCTAGGGGACGTGTCCTACAATGAGCAGTTCTTC. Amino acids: CASRYALGDVSYNEQFF.

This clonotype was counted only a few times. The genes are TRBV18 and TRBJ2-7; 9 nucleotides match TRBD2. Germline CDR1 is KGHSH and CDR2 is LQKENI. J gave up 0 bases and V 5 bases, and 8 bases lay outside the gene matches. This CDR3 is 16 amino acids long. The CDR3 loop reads CASSTMSGRSSYEQYF. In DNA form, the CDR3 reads TGTGCCAGCTCAACTATGAGCGGGAGGAGCTCCTACGAGCAGTACTTC.

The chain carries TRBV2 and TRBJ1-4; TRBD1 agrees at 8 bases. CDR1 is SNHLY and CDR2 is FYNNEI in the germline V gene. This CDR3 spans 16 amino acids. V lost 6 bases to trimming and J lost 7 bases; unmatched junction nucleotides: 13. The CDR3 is CASSLRTGSGFEKLFF. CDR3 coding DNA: TGTGCCAGCAGCCTACGGACAGGGAGCGGTTTTGAAAAACTGTTTTTT.

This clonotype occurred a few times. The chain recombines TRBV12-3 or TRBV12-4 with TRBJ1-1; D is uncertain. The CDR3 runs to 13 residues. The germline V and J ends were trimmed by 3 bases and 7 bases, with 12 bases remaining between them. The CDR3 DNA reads TGTGCCAGCAGTTTCGGGGTTGTCGGTGAAGCTTTCTTT. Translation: CASSFGVVGEAFF.